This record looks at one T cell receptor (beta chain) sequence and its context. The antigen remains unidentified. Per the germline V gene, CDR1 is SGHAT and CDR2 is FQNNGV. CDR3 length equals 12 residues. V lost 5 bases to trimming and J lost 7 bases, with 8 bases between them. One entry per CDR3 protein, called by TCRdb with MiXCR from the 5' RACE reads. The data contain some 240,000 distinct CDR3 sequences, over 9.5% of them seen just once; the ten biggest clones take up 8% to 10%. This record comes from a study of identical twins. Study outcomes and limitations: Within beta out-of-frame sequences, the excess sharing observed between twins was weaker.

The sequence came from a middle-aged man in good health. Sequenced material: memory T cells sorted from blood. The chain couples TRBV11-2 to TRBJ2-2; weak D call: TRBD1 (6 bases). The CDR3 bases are TGTGCCAGCAGCCCCAGGGGCGGGGAGCTGTTTTTT. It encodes CASSPRGGELFF.